This note documents a single T cell receptor (beta chain) sequence. The study excluded patients with uncontrolled infection, other autoimmune disease, pregnancy or lactation. This record comes from a study of T cells in Graves' hyperthyroidism and ophthalmopathy. The source material, RNA transcripts, was used to amplify TCR beta CDR3 regions. The TCR CDR3 was amplified in a first-round RT-PCR using the HTBI primer set. TCRdb processed the multiplex PCR reads anew with MiXCR; each CDR3 protein has one entry. Among 500,000 to 800,000 distinct CDR3 sequences listed, about 45% were seen once. Germline CDR1 DFQATT, CDR2 SNEGSKA (reference sequence). The CDR3 loop spans 15 amino acids. With 1 base clipped from V and 6 bases from J, the junction kept 6 bases outside the gene matches.

This clonotype originated in an adult man with Graves' disease, either hyperthyroidism or ophthalmopathy (not recorded which). Sample: peripheral blood or thyroid tissue (not recorded which). The chain joins TRBV20-1 to TRBJ2-7, with TRBD2 identical over 13 bases. CDR3 nucleotides: TGCAGTGCTAGAGTACCCGGGACTAGCGGGGTCGAGCAGTACTTC. Amino acid sequence: CSARVPGTSGVEQYF.